This T cell receptor (beta chain) came from a study of CD8 T cells in Susac syndrome. Reverse transcription of roughly 0.5 to 1 ug RNA used random hexamers. Amplification of TCR beta CDR3 was carried out by immunoSEQ multiplex PCR, which covered 54 Vbeta and 13 Jbeta segments. Via MiXCR, TCRdb re-called the immunoSEQ multiplex PCR reads, giving one row per CDR3 protein. The sample consists of over 120,000 distinct CDR3 sequences, 95% of them appearing once. Germline V gives CDR1 SGHAT, CDR2 FQNNGV. Trimming shortened V by 5 bases and J by 5 bases, and 21 bases separated the two germline ends. The CDR3 is 16 residues long.

The receptor comes from a human donor with Susac syndrome. Sequenced input: CD4+ T cells from PBMCs. V usage is TRBV11-2 and J usage is TRBJ2-5; D may be TRBD2 (5 bases). CDR3 bases: TGTGCCAGCAGCCAAGTTCGGGGTGCTTTGGGGGAGACCCAGTACTTC. Translating gives CASSQVRGALGETQYF.